This TCR beta chain originates from a study of vaccination and CD4 T cells after COVID-19. The treatment was: roughly 10-day PBMC culture with coronavirus spike peptide pools or control peptides (ViraFEST assay). This clonotype has only a few counts. Its antigen is still unknown. The CDR3 contains 14 residues. Germline CDR1 and CDR2: SNHLY and FYNNEI. The J segment lost 4 bases and the V segment lost 7 bases, leaving 8 bases of the junction unmatched. The Oncomine TCR Beta short-read assay sequenced DNA from cultured CD4+ T cells. Each CDR3 protein gets one entry after TCRdb re-called the PCR reads with MiXCR. Seen here are around 15,000 distinct CDR3 sequences, over 60% observed once, and the top ten hold about 16%.

This sequence originates from a human donor who had recovered from COVID-19. The rearrangement joins TRBV2 to TRBJ2-5; 8 nucleotides agree with TRBD1. Sequenced material: CD4+ T cells from blood, cultured in vitro. The CDR3 protein is CASTPDRVVETQYF. The CDR3 DNA reads TGTGCCAGCACCCCGGACAGGGTTGTAGAGACCCAGTACTTC. The complete variable domain, with remaining parts taken from reference TRBV2 and TRBJ2-5, reads EPEVTQTPSHQVTQMGQEVILRCVPISNHLYFYWYRQILGQKVEFLVSFYNNEISEKSEIFDDQFSVERPDGSNFTLKIRSTKLEDSAMYFCASTPDRVVETQYFGPGTRLLVL.